These 2 T cell receptor beta chains originate from one sample sequenced in a study of T cells in Graves' hyperthyroidism and ophthalmopathy. Amplification of TCR beta CDR3 regions used RNA as the template. Carried out on the TCR CDR3, a first-round RT-PCR used the HTBI primer set. TCRdb re-called the multiplex PCR reads through MiXCR, storing one row per CDR3 protein. Of under 250,000 distinct CDR3 sequences in the sample, over 20% were seen once. The sequenced sample was blood. The origin of the receptors is a middle-aged woman with Graves' ophthalmopathy.

At least ten counts were recorded for this clonotype. The chain is built from TRBV6-5 and TRBJ2-5; the match to TRBD1 covers 8 bases. J lost 5 bases, V lost 4 bases, and 3 bases had no gene match. Germline CDR1 is MNHEY and CDR2 is SVGAGI. The CDR3 has 13 amino acids. DNA for the CDR3: TGTGCCAGCAGTTGGACAGGGAGGGAGACCCAGTACTTC. Translated, it gives CASSWTGRETQYF.

This clonotype occurred many times. The V call is TRBV7-3, the J call TRBJ2-7, with D uncertain. The germline V gene encodes CDR1 SGHTA and CDR2 FQGTGA. V was trimmed by 6 bases and J by 6 bases, leaving 21 bases between them. This CDR3 contains 15 residues. This chain's CDR3 is CASRSLWSGLCEQYF. In nucleotides, the CDR3 is TGTGCCAGCAGATCCCTCTGGTCTGGGTTGTGCGAGCAGTACTTC.